These T cell receptor beta chains were read from a single sample in a study of blood T cell repertoires in COVID-19. Some clones are missing from TCRdb's copy, which holds only in-frame ones; the method was immunoSEQ multiplex PCR. The repertoire holds under 250,000 clones, around 86% seen once, with 7.1% in the top ten. Sample: peripheral blood. These receptors were obtained from a woman between 65 and 79 years old with active or convalescent COVID-19. CDR3s include the opening cysteine and the closing phenylalanine or tryptophan. A D gene is named only where the DNA matches it firmly. The size entry is marked missing in some rows and otherwise reads once, few, many or a size class.

cdr3_length	clone_size	v_call	d_call	j_call	cdr3_aa	cdr3_nt
13	-	TRBV25-1	-	TRBJ2-3	CASSEGPPDTQYF	TGTGCCAGCAGTGAGGGCCCCCCAGATACGCAGTATTTT
15	-	TRBV5-5	TRBD1	TRBJ2-7	CASSHSGTGPYEQYF	TGTGCCAGCAGCCACAGTGGGACAGGCCCATACGAGCAGTACTTC
16	-	TRBV5-6	TRBD1	TRBJ2-7	CASSLVYGTGGNEQYF	TGTGCCAGCAGCTTGGTGTACGGGACAGGGGGCAACGAGCAGTACTTC
16	-	TRBV7-9	TRBD1	TRBJ1-2	CASSATLTGAGYGYTF	TGTGCCAGCAGCGCAACCCTAACAGGGGCCGGCTATGGCTACACCTTC
13	-	TRBV11-3	TRBD1	TRBJ2-7	CASSLGTGGEQYF	TGTGCCAGCAGCTTAGGGACAGGGGGCGAGCAGTACTTC
16	-	TRBV7-9	-	TRBJ1-3	CASSLAGVTSGNTIYF	TGTGCCAGCAGCTTAGCAGGGGTTACCTCTGGAAACACCATATATTTT
14	few	TRBV19	TRBD1	TRBJ1-2	CASSRNRGLSGYTF	TGTGCCAGTAGCAGAAACAGGGGGCTAAGCGGCTACACCTTC
16	-	TRBV10-2	-	TRBJ1-3	CASSGSREASGNTIYF	TGCGCCAGCAGCGGGTCCAGGGAGGCCTCTGGAAACACCATATATTTT
15	-	TRBV5-1	-	TRBJ2-7	CASSIETGMVYEQYF	TGCGCCAGCAGCATAGAAACAGGGATGGTCTACGAGCAGTACTTC
13	few	TRBV7-3	-	TRBJ1-2	CASSLLEGDGYTF	TGTGCCAGCAGCTTATTGGAGGGAGACGGCTACACCTTC
14	-	TRBV6-2/TRBV6-3	TRBD2	TRBJ2-5	CASSTGAGEETQYF	TGTGCCAGCAGTACCGGGGCGGGGGAAGAGACCCAGTACTTC
13	-	TRBV27	-	TRBJ1-2	CASGQDGDYGYTF	TGTGCCAGCGGACAAGACGGTGATTATGGCTACACCTTC
15	once	TRBV6-2/TRBV6-3	-	TRBJ2-2	CASSSGAVSTGELFF	TGTGCCAGCAGTTCGGGTGCGGTTTCCACCGGGGAGCTGTTTTTT
14	-	TRBV7-2	TRBD2	TRBJ2-7	CASSLRLADYEQYF	TGTGCCAGCAGCCTAAGACTAGCGGACTACGAGCAGTACTTC
17	-	TRBV20-1	TRBD2	TRBJ2-7	CSASETSGGIHAGEQYF	TGCAGTGCTAGTGAGACTAGCGGGGGAATACATGCTGGCGAGCAGTACTTC
11	-	TRBV2	-	TRBJ2-7	CASSPQWEQYF	TGTGCCAGCAGTCCCCAGTGGGAGCAGTACTTC